The next 9 T cell receptor beta chains were all read from a single sample in a study of blood T cell repertoires in COVID-19. Produced via immunoSEQ multiplex PCR; TCRdb's table is partial and in-frame only. Among tens of thousands of clones, nearly 90% were seen once, and the ten largest hold approximately 3%. Sample: peripheral blood. The receptors shown here come from a man aged 45-65 years with active COVID-19.

This sequence joins TRBV19 and TRBJ2-1; the D gene is possibly TRBD1 (5 bases). The CDR3 is 15 residues long. The V and J ends lost 5 bases and 6 bases respectively, with 17 bases between them. Germline assignment: CDR1 LNHDA and CDR2 SQIVND (reference sequence). CDR3 loop: CASSRVTARVNEQFF. The CDR3 DNA follows: TGTGCCAGTAGTCGGGTGACTGCCAGGGTCAATGAGCAGTTCTTC.

CDR3 protein: CASSLGLATYNEQFF. The CDR3, as DNA: TGTGCCAGCAGCTTAGGGCTAGCGACCTACAATGAGCAGTTCTTC. J is TRBJ2-1 and V is TRBV7-2; possible D gene TRBD2, 6 bases. From germline, CDR1 is SGHTA and CDR2 FQGNSA. The CDR3 has 15 amino acids. V was clipped by 1 base and J by 2 bases, with 9 bases between them.

V and J are TRBV18 and TRBJ1-5; 10 bases match TRBD1. Germline trimming cut 2 bases from V and 7 bases from J; bases unmatched to any gene: 8. The CDR3 runs 16 residues. Germline CDR1 KGHSH, CDR2 LQKENI. The CDR3 loop reads CASSPAGTGVRQPQHF. CDR3 coding DNA: TGTGCCAGCTCACCAGCCGGGACAGGGGTTCGCCAGCCCCAGCATTTT.

The V call is TRBV5-1, the J call TRBJ1-2; tentatively, D is TRBD1 (6 bases). CDR3 length: 14 residues. V lost 5 bases and J 7 bases, leaving 18 bases between the germline ends. Germline V gives CDR1 SGHRS, CDR2 YFSETQ. The chain's CDR3 is CASRGGPGGRGYTF. For the CDR3, the DNA is TGCGCCAGCAGGGGGGGGCCGGGGGGCCGTGGCTACACCTTC. The full variable domain, completed using reference TRBV5-1 and TRBJ1-2, is KAGVTQTPRYLIKTRGQQVTLSCSPISGHRSVSWYQQTPGQGLQFLFEYFSETQRNKGNFPGRFSGRQFSNSRSEMNVSTLELGDSALYLCASRGGPGGRGYTFGSGTRLTVV.

Points on this clone: At one boundary the junction diverges from the germline segment, which might be a read error. The chain combines TRBV7-7 with TRBJ1-6; 9 bases map to TRBD1. Per the germline V gene, CDR1 is SSHAT and CDR2 is FNYEAQ (reference sequence). The CDR3 runs to 16 residues. CDR3 DNA sequence: TGTGCTAGCAGCTTACGGGGACAGGGTAAGAATTCACCCCTCCACTTT. This codes for CASSLRGQGKNSPLHF.

J is TRBJ1-6 and V is TRBV13, with 7 nucleotides matching TRBD1. V lost 5 bases and J lost 6; bases outside the gene matches: 7. The CDR3 runs to 15 residues. Germline V gene sequence: CDR1 PRHDT, CDR2 FYEKMQ (reference sequence). The CDR3 DNA follows: TGTGCCAGCAGCAAAGACAGGGCCCCTAATTCACCCCTCCACTTT. This encodes CASSKDRAPNSPLHF.

The V gene is TRBV28, the J gene TRBJ1-2, with TRBD1 as a possible D gene (6 bases). The length of the CDR3 is 15 residues. The V gene lost 2 bases and the J gene lost 7 bases, with 17 bases spanning the gap. Germline CDR1 is MDHEN and CDR2 is SYDVKM. The CDR3 nucleotides read TGTGCCAGCAGTTTACGGGGGGCGCGGGTCTCTGGCTACACCTTC. Translated: CASSLRGARVSGYTF.

The chain uses TRBV20-1 and TRBJ1-6; weak D call: TRBD1 (5 bases). This CDR3 comprises 16 residues. V was clipped by 3 bases and J by 3 bases, with 15 bases between them. Germline CDR1 is DFQATT and CDR2 is SNEGSKA (reference sequence). The CDR3 DNA sequence: TGCAGTGCTAGTGACGAAGGGGCCTTCTATAATTCACCCCTCCACTTT. Translated, it gives CSASDEGAFYNSPLHF.

The chain links TRBV6-5 to TRBJ1-2; 9 bases agree with TRBD1. CDR3 length equals 15 residues. V lost 9 bases and J lost 2; bases outside the gene matches: 10. Germline V gives CDR1 MNHEY, CDR2 SVGAGI. CDR3 in amino acids: CASLPQGAKNYGYTF. The CDR3 region has the DNA TGTGCCAGTTTACCACAGGGGGCCAAGAACTATGGCTACACCTTC.